This T cell receptor (beta chain) derives from a study of T cell changes during pregnancy in multiple sclerosis. CDR1 and CDR2 (germline): SQVTM, ANQGSEA. CDR3 length equals 10 residues. Trimming removed 6 bases from V and 13 bases from J, with 12 bases in between. Data came from immunoSEQ multiplex PCR; TCRdb stores just in-frame clones and leaves some out. The profile shows 25,000 to 30,000 clones, 80% to 90% of them singletons. The rearrangement links TRBV29-1 to TRBJ1-4; possible D gene TRBD1, 5 bases. The source is a female donor with multiple sclerosis, enrolled in a pregnancy study. Source: CD8+ T cells from peripheral blood mononuclear cells, taken in the second trimester of pregnancy. CDR3 sequence: CSVMQDRLFF. The CDR3 DNA sequence: TGCAGCGTGATGCAAGACAGACTGTTTTTT.